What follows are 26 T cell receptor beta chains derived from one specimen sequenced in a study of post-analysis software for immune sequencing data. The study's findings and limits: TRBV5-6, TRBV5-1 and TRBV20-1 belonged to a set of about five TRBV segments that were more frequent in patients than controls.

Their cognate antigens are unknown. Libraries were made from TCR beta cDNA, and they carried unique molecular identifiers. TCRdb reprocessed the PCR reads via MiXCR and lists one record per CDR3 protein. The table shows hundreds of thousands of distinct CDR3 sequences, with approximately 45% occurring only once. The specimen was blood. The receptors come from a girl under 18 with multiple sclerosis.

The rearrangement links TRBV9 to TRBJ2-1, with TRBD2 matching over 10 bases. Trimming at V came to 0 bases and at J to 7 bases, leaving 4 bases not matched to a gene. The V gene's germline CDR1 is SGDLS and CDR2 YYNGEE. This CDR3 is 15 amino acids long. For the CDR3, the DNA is TGTGCCAGCAGCGTAGCTAGCGGGAGTTTTAATGAGCAGTTCTTC. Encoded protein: CASSVASGSFNEQFF.

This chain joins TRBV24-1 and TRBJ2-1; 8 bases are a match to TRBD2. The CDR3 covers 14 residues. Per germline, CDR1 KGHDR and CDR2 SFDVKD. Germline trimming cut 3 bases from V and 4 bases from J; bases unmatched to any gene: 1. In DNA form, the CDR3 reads TGTGCCACCAGTGATAGCGGGGGTTACAATGAGCAGTTCTTC. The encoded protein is CATSDSGGYNEQFF.

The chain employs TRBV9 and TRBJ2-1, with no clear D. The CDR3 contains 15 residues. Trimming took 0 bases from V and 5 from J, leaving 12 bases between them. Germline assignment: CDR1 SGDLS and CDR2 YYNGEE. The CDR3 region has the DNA TGTGCCAGCAGCGTAGCATCTAGTCCCCACAATGAGCAGTTCTTC. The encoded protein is CASSVASSPHNEQFF.

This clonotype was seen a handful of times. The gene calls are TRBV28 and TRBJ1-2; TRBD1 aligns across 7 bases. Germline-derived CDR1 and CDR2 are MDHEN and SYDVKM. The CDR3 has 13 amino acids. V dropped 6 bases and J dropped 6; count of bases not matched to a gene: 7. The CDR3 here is CASSFTRGDGYTF. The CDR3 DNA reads TGTGCCAGCAGCTTCACCAGGGGGGATGGCTACACCTTC.

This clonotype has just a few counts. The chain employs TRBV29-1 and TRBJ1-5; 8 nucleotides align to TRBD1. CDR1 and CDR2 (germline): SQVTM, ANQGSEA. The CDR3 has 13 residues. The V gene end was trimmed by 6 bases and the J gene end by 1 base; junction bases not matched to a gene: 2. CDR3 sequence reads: CSVRQGSNQPQHF. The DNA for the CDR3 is TGCAGCGTCCGACAGGGGAGCAATCAGCCCCAGCATTTT.

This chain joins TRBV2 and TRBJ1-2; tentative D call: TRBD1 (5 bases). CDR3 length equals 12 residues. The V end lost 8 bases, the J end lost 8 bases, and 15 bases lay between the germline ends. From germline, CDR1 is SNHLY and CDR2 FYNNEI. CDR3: CASGAGAEGYTF. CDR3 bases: TGTGCCAGCGGAGCCGGGGCTGAAGGCTACACCTTC. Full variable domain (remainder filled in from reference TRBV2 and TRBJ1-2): EPEVTQTPSHQVTQMGQEVILRCVPISNHLYFYWYRQILGQKVEFLVSFYNNEISEKSEIFDDQFSVERPDGSNFTLKIRSTKLEDSAMYFCASGAGAEGYTFGSGTRLTVV.

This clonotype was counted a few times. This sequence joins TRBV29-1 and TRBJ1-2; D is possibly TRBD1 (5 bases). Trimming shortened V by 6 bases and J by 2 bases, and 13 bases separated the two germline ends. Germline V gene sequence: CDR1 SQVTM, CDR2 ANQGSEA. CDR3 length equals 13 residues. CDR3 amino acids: CSVSGRRNYGYTF. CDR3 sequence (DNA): TGCAGCGTCTCAGGGAGGAGAAACTATGGCTACACCTTC. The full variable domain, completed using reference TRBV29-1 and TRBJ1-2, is SAVISQKPSRDICQRGTSLTIQCQVDSQVTMMFWYRQQPGQSLTLIATANQGSEATYESGFVIDKFPISRPNLTFSTLTVSNMSPEDSSIYLCSVSGRRNYGYTFGSGTRLTVV.

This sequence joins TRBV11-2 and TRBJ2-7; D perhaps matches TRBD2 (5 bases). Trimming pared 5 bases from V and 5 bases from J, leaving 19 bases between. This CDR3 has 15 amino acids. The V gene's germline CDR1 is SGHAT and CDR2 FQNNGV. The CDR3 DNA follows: TGTGCCAGCAGCCCGCGGTGGGAGAGGAACGACGAGCAGTACTTC. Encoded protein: CASSPRWERNDEQYF.

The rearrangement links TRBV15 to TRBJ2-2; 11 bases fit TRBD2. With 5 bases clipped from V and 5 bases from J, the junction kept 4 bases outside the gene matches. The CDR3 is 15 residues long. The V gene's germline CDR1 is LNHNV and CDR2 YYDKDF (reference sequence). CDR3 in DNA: TGTGCCACCAGCCCACGACTAGCGGGAACCGGGGAGCTGTTTTTT. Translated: CATSPRLAGTGELFF.

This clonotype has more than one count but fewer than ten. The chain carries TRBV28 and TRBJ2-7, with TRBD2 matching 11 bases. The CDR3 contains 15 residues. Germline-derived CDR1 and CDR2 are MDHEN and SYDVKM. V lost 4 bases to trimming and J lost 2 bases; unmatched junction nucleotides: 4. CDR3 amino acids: CASSSTSGSPYEQYF. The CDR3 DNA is TGTGCCAGCAGTTCAACTAGCGGGAGCCCCTACGAGCAGTACTTC.

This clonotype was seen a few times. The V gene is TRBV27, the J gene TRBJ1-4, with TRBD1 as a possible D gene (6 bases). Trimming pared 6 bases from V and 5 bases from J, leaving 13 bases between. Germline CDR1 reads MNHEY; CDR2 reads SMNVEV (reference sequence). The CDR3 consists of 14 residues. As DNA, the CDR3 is TGTGCCAGCAGCACGGACAGTTGGAATGAAAAACTGTTTTTT. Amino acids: CASSTDSWNEKLFF.

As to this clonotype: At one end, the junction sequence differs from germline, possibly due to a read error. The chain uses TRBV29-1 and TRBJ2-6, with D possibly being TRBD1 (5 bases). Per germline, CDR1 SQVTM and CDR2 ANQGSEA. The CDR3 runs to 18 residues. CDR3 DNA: TGCAGCGTTGAAGAGGCAGGGTCCCAACTAACTGGGGCCGACGTCCTGACTTTC. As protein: CSVEEAGSQLTGADVLTF. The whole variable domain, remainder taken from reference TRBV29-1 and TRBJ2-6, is SAVISQKPSRDICQRGTSLTIQCQVDSQVTMMFWYRQQPGQSLTLIATANQGSEATYESGFVIDKFPISRPNLTFSTLTVSNMSPEDSSIYLCSVEEAGSQLTGADVLTFGAGSRLTVL.

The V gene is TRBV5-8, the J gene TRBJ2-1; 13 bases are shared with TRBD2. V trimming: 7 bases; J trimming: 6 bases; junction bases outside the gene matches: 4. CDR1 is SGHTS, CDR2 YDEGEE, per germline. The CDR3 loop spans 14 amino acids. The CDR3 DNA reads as TGTGCCAGCGGGGGACTAGCGGGAAGCAATGAGCAGTTCTTC. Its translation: CASGGLAGSNEQFF.

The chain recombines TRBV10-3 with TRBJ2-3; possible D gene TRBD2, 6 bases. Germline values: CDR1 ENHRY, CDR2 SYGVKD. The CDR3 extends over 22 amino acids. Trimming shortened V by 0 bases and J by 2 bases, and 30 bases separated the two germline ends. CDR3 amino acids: CAISESNSGTGGPPSYTDTQYF. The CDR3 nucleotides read TGTGCCATCAGTGAGTCGAACTCCGGGACTGGCGGTCCTCCGAGCTACACAGATACGCAGTATTTT.

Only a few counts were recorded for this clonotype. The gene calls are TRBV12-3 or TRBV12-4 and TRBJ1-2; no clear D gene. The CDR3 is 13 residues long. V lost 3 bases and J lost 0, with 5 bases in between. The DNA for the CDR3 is TGTGCCAGCAGTTTCCCATCTAACTATGGCTACACCTTC. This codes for CASSFPSNYGYTF.

CDR3 bases: TGCAGTGCTATTTCCGCCGGGACTAGCGGTCCCGAGCAGTACTTC. Its translation is CSAISAGTSGPEQYF. The rearrangement uses TRBV20-1 and TRBJ2-5; 11 bases are shared with TRBD2. The tail of the sequence fits TRBJ2-7 better, so the J call may be wrong. The CDR3 has 15 residues. CDR1 is DFQATT and CDR2 is SNEGSKA in the germline V gene (reference sequence).

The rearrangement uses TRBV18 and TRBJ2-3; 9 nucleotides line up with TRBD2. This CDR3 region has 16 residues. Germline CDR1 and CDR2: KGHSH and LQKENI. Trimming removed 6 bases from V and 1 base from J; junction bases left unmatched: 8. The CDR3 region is CASSLNLAGRTDTQYF. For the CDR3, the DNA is TGTGCCAGCTCCCTTAACCTAGCGGGGCGCACAGATACGCAGTATTTT.

DNA for the CDR3: TGTGCCAGCAGCTTAGCCCCCCACAATGAGCAGTTCTTC. This codes for CASSLAPHNEQFF. The chain links TRBV7-2 to TRBJ2-1, with D unclear. The CDR3 is 13 residues long. V gave up 0 bases and J gave up 5 bases, with 5 bases separating them. The germline V gene has CDR1 SGHTA and CDR2 FQGNSA.

CDR3 in DNA: TGTGCCAGCAGCTCCCGAGCGGGGGGCTCCTACAATGAGCAGTTCTTC. Encoded protein: CASSSRAGGSYNEQFF. V and J are TRBV7-9 and TRBJ2-1; 9 bases are shared with TRBD2. Germline loops: CDR1 SEHNR, CDR2 FQNEAQ (reference sequence). The CDR3 runs to 16 residues. J lost 0 bases, V lost 4 bases, and 4 bases had no gene match.

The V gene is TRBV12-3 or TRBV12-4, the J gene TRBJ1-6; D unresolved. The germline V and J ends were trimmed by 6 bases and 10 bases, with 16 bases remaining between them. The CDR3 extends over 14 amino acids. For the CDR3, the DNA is TGTGCCAGCAGCCACGGACGGCCCTCATCACCCCTCCACTTT. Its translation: CASSHGRPSSPLHF.

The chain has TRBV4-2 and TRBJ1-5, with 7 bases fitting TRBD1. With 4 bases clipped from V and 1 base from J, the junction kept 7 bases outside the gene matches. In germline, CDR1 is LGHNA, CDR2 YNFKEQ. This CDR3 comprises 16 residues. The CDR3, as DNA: TGTGCCAGCAGCCCGTCGACAGGGCAGAGCAATCAGCCCCAGCATTTT. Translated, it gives CASSPSTGQSNQPQHF.

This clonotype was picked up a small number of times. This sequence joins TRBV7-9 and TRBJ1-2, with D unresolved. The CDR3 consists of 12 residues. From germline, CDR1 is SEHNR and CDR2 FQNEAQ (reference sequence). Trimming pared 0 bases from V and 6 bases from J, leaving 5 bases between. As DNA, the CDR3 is TGTGCCAGCAGCTTAGCCTATAATGGCTACACCTTC. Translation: CASSLAYNGYTF.

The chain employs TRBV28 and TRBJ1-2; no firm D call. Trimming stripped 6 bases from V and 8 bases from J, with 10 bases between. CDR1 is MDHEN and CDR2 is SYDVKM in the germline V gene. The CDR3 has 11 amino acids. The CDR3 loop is CASRLSGGYTF. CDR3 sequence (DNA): TGTGCCAGCAGACTAAGTGGGGGCTACACCTTC.

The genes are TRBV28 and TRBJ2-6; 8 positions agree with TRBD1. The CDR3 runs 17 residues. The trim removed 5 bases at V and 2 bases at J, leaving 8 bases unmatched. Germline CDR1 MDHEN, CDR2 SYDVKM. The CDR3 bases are TGTGCCAGCAGTAACGGACAGGGTCGCCCTGGGGCCAACGTCCTGACTTTC. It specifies CASSNGQGRPGANVLTF.

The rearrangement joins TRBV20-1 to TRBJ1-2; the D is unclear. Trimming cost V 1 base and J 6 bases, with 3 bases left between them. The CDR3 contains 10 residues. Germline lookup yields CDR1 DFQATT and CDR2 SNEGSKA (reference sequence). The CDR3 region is CSARGNGYTF. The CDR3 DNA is TGCAGTGCTAGAGGTAATGGCTACACCTTC.

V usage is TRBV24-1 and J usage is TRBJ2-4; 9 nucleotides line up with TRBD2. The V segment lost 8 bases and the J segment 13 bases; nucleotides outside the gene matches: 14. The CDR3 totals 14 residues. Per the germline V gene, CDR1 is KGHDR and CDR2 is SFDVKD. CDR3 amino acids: CATTGTEIAGVQYF. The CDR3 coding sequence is TGTGCCACCACCGGGACGGAGATAGCGGGAGTGCAGTACTTC.